In this sample, the clone carrying this T cell receptor (beta chain) turned up a few times. Its antigen remains unidentified. This sample was taken from a study of Tregs in tolerant kidney transplant recipients. The nonmyeloablative bone marrow transplants came from related graft donors, with transient mixed chimerism. Thawed PBMCs were FACS-sorted into unstimulated CD4+CD25+CD127- regulatory T cells, CD4+CD25- non-regulatory cells, CD4 and CD8 cells. The assay was immunoSEQ multiplex PCR, and TCRdb's table has in-frame clones only and misses some. The data hold about 52,000 clones, with about nine tenths observed a single time. The study, taken as a whole, reports: Tolerant patients' donor-specific Tregs expanded beyond overall Tregs, suggesting antigen-driven growth. Nucleotide sequences could not be compared across some patients' samples due to primer changes. Biological reproducibility was not directly addressed, but technical replication error appeared minimal.

The receptor was derived from a human patient who received a combined kidney and bone marrow transplant. These T cells may partly come from the graft donor. The sequencing used CD8+ T cells from blood (PBMCs), collected 24 months after the transplant.

The CDR3 coding sequence is TGTGCCAGCAGTTTCGCCCACTATACAGGGGGTAGAGGCTACACCTTC. This codes for CASSFAHYTGGRGYTF. The chain joins TRBV5-6 to TRBJ1-2; 8 positions match TRBD1. The CDR3 is 16 amino acids. CDR1 is SGHDT, CDR2 YYEEEE, per germline. The V segment lost 5 bases and the J segment 8 bases; nucleotides outside the gene matches: 17.